Presented here are 3 T cell receptor beta chains from one specimen sequenced in a study of blood T cell repertoires in COVID-19. Profiled with immunoSEQ multiplex PCR; TCRdb holds only in-frame clones, not every one. Here the sample spans under 150,000 clones, under 90% being singletons. The specimen sequenced was PBMCs or T cells enriched from blood (not recorded which). These receptors came from a man aged 50-60 years in a cohort exposed to, infected with or recovered from COVID-19 (not recorded which).

This sequence joins TRBV27 and TRBJ1-4; no definite D call. The CDR3 covers 17 residues. The V end lost 0 bases, the J end lost 7 bases, and 18 bases lay between the germline ends. CDR1 and CDR2 (germline): MNHEY, SMNVEV (reference sequence). This CDR3 is CASSLSAAWGGSEKLFF. The CDR3 nucleotides are TGTGCCAGCAGTTTATCTGCCGCCTGGGGAGGGAGTGAAAAACTGTTTTTT.

The chain carries TRBV12-3 or TRBV12-4 and TRBJ1-2; 8 nucleotides line up with TRBD1. The CDR3 is 12 amino acids. The V gene end was trimmed by 6 bases and the J gene end by 8 bases; junction bases not matched to a gene: 5. As DNA, the CDR3 is TGTGCCAGCAGGCCAGGGGGCGAGGGCTACACCTTC. This encodes CASRPGGEGYTF.

CDR3 nucleotide sequence: TGCGCCAGCAGCCAACCGATTGACATCGGGAACACTGAAGCTTTCTTT. Translation gives CASSQPIDIGNTEAFF. The gene calls are TRBV4-1 and TRBJ1-1; the D is unclear. There are 16 residues in the CDR3. Germline V gene sequence: CDR1 MGHRA, CDR2 YSYEKL. The V end was cut by 2 bases, the J end by 1 base, with 14 bases between.